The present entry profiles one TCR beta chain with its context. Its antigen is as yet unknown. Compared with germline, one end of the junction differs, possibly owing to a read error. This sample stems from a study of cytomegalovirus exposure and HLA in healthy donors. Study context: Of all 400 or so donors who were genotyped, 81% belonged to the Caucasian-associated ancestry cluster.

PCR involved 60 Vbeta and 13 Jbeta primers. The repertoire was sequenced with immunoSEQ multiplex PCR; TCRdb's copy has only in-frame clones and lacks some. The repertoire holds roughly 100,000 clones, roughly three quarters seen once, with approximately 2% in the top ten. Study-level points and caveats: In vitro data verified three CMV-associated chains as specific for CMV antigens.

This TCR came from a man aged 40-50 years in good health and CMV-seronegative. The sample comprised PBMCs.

CDR3 nucleotide sequence: TGTTCCAGCAGCTTAGGGTCTCGGCAGGTCCGGACCTACGAGCAGTACTTC. This sequence encodes CSSSLGSRQVRTYEQYF. The chain links TRBV7-9 to TRBJ2-7; no reliable D call. This CDR3 has 17 amino acids. Germline V gene lookup returns CDR1 SEHNR and CDR2 FQNEAQ (reference sequence).